Reported below is one TCR beta chain. The data are from a study of blood T cell repertoires in COVID-19. For the study at large: Acute and convalescent COVID-19 samples came from the United States, Italy and Spain.

The CDR3 loop spans 15 amino acids. V shed 4 bases and J shed 2 bases, with 13 bases lying between them. Germline V CDR1 and CDR2: SEHNR, FQNEAQ (reference sequence). Under the authors' procedure: Estimation of nucleated cell counts relied on the amplification of reference gene primers. Libraries were prepared by immunoSEQ multiplex PCR; TCRdb keeps only in-frame clonotypes and omits some of them. The D gene and trimming were derived from the DNA, and the V and J assignments and clone size from that table. The table has some 240,000 clones, approximately 83% seen once. Participant ages covered roughly 18 to 89 years across 20 to 30 US areas. Cohort placement rested on clinical history that participants reported themselves.

The chain is built from TRBV7-9 and TRBJ2-3; no clear D. The sequence was collected from a woman in her thirties or forties with acute COVID-19. The sample was PBMCs or T cells enriched from blood (not recorded which). This chain's CDR3 is CASSSPLRNTDTQYF. The DNA of the CDR3 is TGTGCCAGCAGCTCCCCTCTGAGGAACACAGATACGCAGTATTTT.